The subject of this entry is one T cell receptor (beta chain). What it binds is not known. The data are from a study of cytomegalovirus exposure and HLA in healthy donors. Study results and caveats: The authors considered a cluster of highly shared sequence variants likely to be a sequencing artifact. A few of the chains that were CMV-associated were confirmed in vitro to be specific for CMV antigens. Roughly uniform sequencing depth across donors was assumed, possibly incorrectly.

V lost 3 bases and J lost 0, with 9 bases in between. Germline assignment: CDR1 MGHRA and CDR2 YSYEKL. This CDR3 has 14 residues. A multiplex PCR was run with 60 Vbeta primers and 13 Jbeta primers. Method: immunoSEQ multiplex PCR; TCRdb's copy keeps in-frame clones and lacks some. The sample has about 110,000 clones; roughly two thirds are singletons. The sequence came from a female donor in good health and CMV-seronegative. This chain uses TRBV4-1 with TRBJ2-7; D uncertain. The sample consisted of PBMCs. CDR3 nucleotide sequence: TGCGCCAGCAGCCATCAGAACCCCTCCTACGAGCAGTACTTC. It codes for CASSHQNPSYEQYF.